Below, 7 T cell receptor beta chains from the same sample are listed, as sequenced in a study of Ad26.COV2.S vaccination and SARS-CoV-2 variants. Treatment denoted: 15 to 20 received Ad26.COV2.S at low or high dose, single or two shots; a few received placebo; per-sample allocation not given. Samples came from day 63 after the first vaccine or placebo injection. Clones were read by immunoSEQ multiplex PCR, and TCRdb kept only the in-frame ones, dropping some. The table records around 450,000 clones, 70% to 90% of them present only once. The sequencing here drew on peripheral blood, taken in a trial of Ad26.COV2.S vaccine versus placebo. These receptors were collected from a person aged 18 to 65 who received the Ad26.COV2.S COVID-19 vaccine or a placebo.

In this sample, this clone turned up a few times. J is TRBJ2-1 and V is TRBV6-4; 10 bases fit TRBD2. V was pared by 2 bases and J by 9 bases, with 4 bases of the junction left unmatched. The CDR3 is 14 amino acids. Germline CDR1 is MRHNA and CDR2 is SNTAGT. The CDR3 loop reads CASSDASGGGEQFF. Here the CDR3 DNA reads TGTGCCAGCAGTGACGCTAGCGGGGGAGGTGAGCAGTTCTTC.

Here the CDR3 reads CASSEWSRGAGGEQFF. The CDR3 DNA is TGTGCCAGCAGTGAATGGTCCCGGGGGGCGGGTGGTGAGCAGTTCTTC. The chain links TRBV6-1 to TRBJ2-1, with D maybe TRBD2 (7 bases). The CDR3 contains 16 residues. Trimming removed 2 bases from V and 9 bases from J, with 20 bases in between. Germline loops: CDR1 MNHNS, CDR2 SASEGT.

The chain links TRBV6-2 or TRBV6-3 to TRBJ2-5, with 11 bases that match TRBD2. The V segment lost 4 bases and the J segment 7 bases; nucleotides outside the gene matches: 11. From germline, CDR1 is MNHEY and CDR2 SVGEGT. The CDR3 contains 16 residues. The CDR3 nucleotides read TGTGCCAGCAGTTCTAGACTAGCGGGGTCCCCGGTGACCCAGTACTTC. Translated, it gives CASSSRLAGSPVTQYF.

This sequence joins TRBV11-2 and TRBJ2-1; unclear D gene. Germline CDR1 SGHAT, CDR2 FQNNGV. The CDR3 extends over 13 amino acids. V shed 2 bases and J shed 4 bases, with 6 bases lying between them. The CDR3 DNA reads as TGTGCCAGCAGCTTAACCGGGTACAATGAGCAGTTCTTC. Translation: CASSLTGYNEQFF.

On this clone: One end of the junction fails to match germline, which may point to a read error. The chain has TRBV7-3 and TRBJ2-7; tentative D call: TRBD1 (5 bases). This CDR3 region has 14 residues. The germline V gene encodes CDR1 SGHTA and CDR2 FQGTGA. CDR3 sequence (DNA): TGTGCCAGCAGCTACCAGGGTAACTCCGACGAGCAGTACTTC. Its protein is CASSYQGNSDEQYF.

V and J are TRBV30 and TRBJ2-7; 9 bases are shared with TRBD1. The junction had 8 bases not matched to a gene; V was cut back by 5 bases and J by 6 bases. The CDR3 loop spans 13 amino acids. Germline CDR1 is GTSNPN and CDR2 is SVGIG (reference sequence). In DNA form, the CDR3 reads TGTGCCTGGGGAGGGGGACAGGGACGCGAGCAGTACTTC. Translated: CAWGGGQGREQYF.

The V call is TRBV7-3, the J call TRBJ2-5; D is perhaps TRBD2 (6 bases). V was clipped by 5 bases and J by 1 base, with 17 bases between them. This CDR3 contains 16 residues. Germline CDR1 and CDR2: SGHTA and FQGTGA. The CDR3 sequence is CASSLTQNGGQETQYF. CDR3 coding DNA: TGTGCCAGCAGCCTGACACAAAACGGGGGCCAAGAGACCCAGTACTTC.